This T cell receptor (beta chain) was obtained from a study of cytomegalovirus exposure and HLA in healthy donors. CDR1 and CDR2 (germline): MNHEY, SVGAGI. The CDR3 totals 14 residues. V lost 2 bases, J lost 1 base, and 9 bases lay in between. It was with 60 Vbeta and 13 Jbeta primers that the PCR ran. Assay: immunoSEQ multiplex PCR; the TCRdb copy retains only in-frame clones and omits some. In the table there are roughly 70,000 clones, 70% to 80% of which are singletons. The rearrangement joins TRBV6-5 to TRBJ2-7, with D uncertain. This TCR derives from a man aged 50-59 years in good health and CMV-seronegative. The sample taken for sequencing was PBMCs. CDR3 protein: CASSYRSGSYEQYF. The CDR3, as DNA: TGTGCCAGCAGTTACAGATCAGGTTCCTACGAGCAGTACTTC.